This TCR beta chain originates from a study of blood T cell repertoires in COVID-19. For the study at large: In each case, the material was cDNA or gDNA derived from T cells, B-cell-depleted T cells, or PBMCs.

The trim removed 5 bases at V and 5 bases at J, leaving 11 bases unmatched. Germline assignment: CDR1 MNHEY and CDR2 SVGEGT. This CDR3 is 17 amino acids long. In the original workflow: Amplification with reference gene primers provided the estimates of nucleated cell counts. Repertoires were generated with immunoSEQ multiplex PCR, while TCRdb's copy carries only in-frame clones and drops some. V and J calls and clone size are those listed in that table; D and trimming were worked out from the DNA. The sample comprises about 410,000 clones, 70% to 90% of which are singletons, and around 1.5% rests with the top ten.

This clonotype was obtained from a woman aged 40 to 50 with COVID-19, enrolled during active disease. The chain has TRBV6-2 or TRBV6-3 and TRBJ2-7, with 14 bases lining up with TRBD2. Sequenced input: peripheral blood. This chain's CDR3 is CASSQSTGTSGRHEQYF. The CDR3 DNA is TGTGCCAGCAGTCAATCCACCGGGACTAGCGGGAGACACGAGCAGTACTTC.